The entry that follows covers one T cell receptor beta chain sequence. The antigen it binds to is not known. No base quality information exists; no much larger clone differs at one position. This entry comes from a study of beta chain features in type 1 diabetes (dated by TCRdb to 2017 to 2018). Study-level background: Patients and healthy donors did not differ in mean age, gender distribution, total cell number or subset yield. The study compared TCRB repertoires of sorted circulating CD4+ T cell subsets between recently diagnosed type 1 diabetes patients and matched healthy donors. A total of some 110 million sorted cells were examined across all samples, and a strong correlation was observed between cell number per subset and RNA yield. Whereas all 30 or so donors provided naive and central memory subsets, regulatory and stem cell-like memory subsets were isolated from just 8 patients and about eight healthy donors.

From each donor, a single peripheral blood sample of about 116 mL on average was drawn into heparinised tubes. A BD FACSAria II was used to sort naive, central memory, regulatory and stem cell-like memory CD4+ T cells with a panel that included CD45RO, CCR7, CD25, CD127, CD95 and CD27. Purity was above 95% for every sorted population. PBMCs were isolated right away by Lymphoprep density gradient centrifugation and were stained directly, without culture. Samples were stained and sorted in pairs, with one healthy donor and one patient per experiment, so that batch effects were minimized. For CDR1 and CDR2, the germline V gene (reference sequence) lists GTSNPN and SVGIG. The CDR3 has 13 amino acids, counting the end cysteine and phenylalanine. The read is trimmed to its CDR3 DNA, 39 bases read in frame from base 1. Deletion took 7 bases off V and 8 bases off J, with a span of 18 bases between the germline ends.

General study outcomes and caveats: Naive, central memory and regulatory TCRB repertoires appeared to be more similar among patients than among healthy donors. In all four CD4+ subsets, TCRB CDR3 length was moderately but significantly shorter in type 1 diabetes patients. Shorter templates might have been favored by PCR, but patient and control samples were amplified and corrected together, so both groups would have been affected equally by any skew. Because cDNA was sequenced instead of genomic DNA, activated cells with high expression could be over-represented, although the groups did not differ in activation or CD3 levels. Fewer insertions and more nucleotide deletions at VDJ recombination sites were observed in patients with type 1 diabetes, implying thymic rearrangement abnormalities. Only small numbers of individuals were included in the HLA sub-analyses, which left unresolved whether HLA type had any influence on TCRB rearrangement.

The High Capacity cDNA Reverse Transcription Kit was used to reverse transcribe all of the isolated RNA, meaning that expressed TCRB transcripts were what got sequenced. Naive, central memory and regulatory T cell samples underwent deep immunoSEQ sequencing, averaging around 3.7 million total reads per sample. After sorted cells were lysed in RLT buffer, RNA was extracted with DNase-treated RNeasy Micro or Mini kits, with the choice depending on cell number. To prevent cross-contamination, each cell subset was processed individually, whereas patient and healthy donor samples were processed jointly. The immunoSEQ multiplex PCR was used to amplify TCRB sequences from cDNA, yielding 87-bp fragments that span the CDR3 region. Amplicons were sequenced on the Illumina HiSeq platform. On the study's bioinformatics: PCR bias was corrected computationally using synthetic template baselines, and reads within Hamming distance 2 were collapsed, with unmergeable singletons discarded. Reads were aligned to IMGT to assign V, D and J genes, CDR3 length, and insertions or deletions at six rearrangement sites. Within each subset, clonotype counts were normalized to sorted cell number, after which true diversity and Gini coefficients were computed with the tcR R package. Repertoire sharing was quantified using the overlap coefficient calculated on TCRB nucleotide sequences. Out-of-frame TCRB sequences from naive cells were analyzed to stand in for the pre-selection repertoire. The immuneACCESS repertoire file appears here via TCRdb, limited to in-frame rearrangements. These files lack a portion of the clones; in checked studies, under half of the deficit traces to unresolved V genes, and the cause of the others is not known. For V, J and clone size, that table is used; D and trimming come from the DNA. The sample has approximately 160,000 clones on record, around 63% of them singletons. The ten largest account for 0.08% to 0.09% of the sample.

The rearrangement combines TRBV30 with TRBJ2-1, with the D gene uncertain. Sequenced: naive CD4+ T cells from blood. In light of the paper, this sample's cell subset or site label describes: true naive CD4+ T cells. The receptor was derived from a young man with type 1 diabetes. In nucleotide form, the sequence is TGTGCCTCGGGCCCCCACAATAGTCATGAGCAGTTCTTC. Its translation is CASGPHNSHEQFF.